The rows below give T cell receptor beta chains drawn from one sample of a study of Tregs in tolerant kidney transplant recipients. The protocol was immunoSEQ multiplex PCR, while the TCRdb copy is restricted to in-frame clones and leaves out a portion. This table holds tens of thousands of clones, 75% to 95% found once. The specimen comprised Tregs from blood, sampled before the transplant. The receptors derive from a human donor who received a combined kidney and bone marrow transplant. Both conserved end residues are part of each CDR3. D genes are given only for firm matches. A row's size may be missing; if present it is once, few, many or a size class.

v_call	clone_size	d_call	cdr3_length	j_call	cdr3_nt	cdr3_aa
TRBV5-1	NA	TRBD1	16	TRBJ2-7	TGCGCCAGCAGCCCGACCCCGACAGGGCCCTCCTACGAGCAGTACTTC	CASSPTPTGPSYEQYF
TRBV6-1	NA	NA	14	TRBJ2-5	TGTGCCAGCCGGGCCGCCCTAACGGTTGAGACCCAGTACTTC	CASRAALTVETQYF
TRBV7-7	few	NA	13	TRBJ2-1	TGTGCCAGCAGCTCCGGGGCCTACAATGAGCAGTTCTTC	CASSSGAYNEQFF
TRBV6-1	NA	TRBD1	15	TRBJ2-5	TGTGCCAGCAGTGAAAACAGGGGGCTCCCCGAGACCCAGTACTTC	CASSENRGLPETQYF
TRBV6-5	NA	TRBD1	13	TRBJ1-5	TGTGCCAGCAGTGAAGGAGGACAGGCGCCCCAGCATTTT	CASSEGGQAPQHF
TRBV27	NA	TRBD2	15	TRBJ2-1	TGTGCCAGCAGTTCAGCGGGAGGGGGTTACAATGAGCAGTTCTTC	CASSSAGGGYNEQFF
TRBV5-4	once	TRBD2	17	TRBJ2-3	TGTGCCAGCACCCCCCCTGAGTCTAGCGGATACACAGATACGCAGTATTTT	CASTPPESSGYTDTQYF
TRBV11-2	NA	TRBD1	18	TRBJ2-7	TGTGCCAGCAGCGCGATACAACGGGACAGGGGGAACCCCTACGAGCAGTACTTC	CASSAIQRDRGNPYEQYF
TRBV4-3	NA	NA	14	TRBJ2-1	TGCGCCAGCAGCCAAGATGGCAGGGGCGATGAGCAGTTCTTC	CASSQDGRGDEQFF
TRBV27	NA	NA	15	TRBJ1-5	TGTGCCAGCAGTTTTCCCGGGGGGCTCTATCAGCCCCAGCATTTT	CASSFPGGLYQPQHF
TRBV19	NA	TRBD2	13	TRBJ2-7	TGTGCCACTGGGAGCGGGACCTCCTACGAGCAGTACTTC	CATGSGTSYEQYF
TRBV28	few	NA	11	TRBJ2-5	TGTGCCAGCAGTCGGTGGGAGACCCAGTACTTC	CASSRWETQYF
TRBV27	NA	NA	13	TRBJ2-5	TGTGCCAGCAGTTTTAGCAGGAGGGAGACCCAGTACTTC	CASSFSRRETQYF
TRBV7-9	NA	NA	13	TRBJ1-5	TGTGCCAGCAGCTTAGAAGGCCCCGGTCCCCAGCATTTT	CASSLEGPGPQHF
TRBV19	NA	NA	15	TRBJ1-2	TGTGCCAGTAGCAGAGATAGCGCAGGGCGGTATGGCTACACCTTC	CASSRDSAGRYGYTF
TRBV4-2	NA	TRBD1	15	TRBJ1-4	TGTGCCAGCAGGGGGACAGGGGCGGATAATGAAAAACTGTTTTTT	CASRGTGADNEKLFF
TRBV10-2	NA	NA	11	TRBJ2-5	TGCGCCAGCACCCCACGGGAGACCCAGTACTTC	CASTPRETQYF
TRBV7-8	few	TRBD2	14	TRBJ2-5	TGTGCCAGCAGCCAGCGGGAGACGCTAAAGACCCAGTACTTC	CASSQRETLKTQYF
TRBV19	NA	TRBD2	16	TRBJ2-1	TGTGCCAGTAGTATTTTTAGCGGGAGCCTGGAAAATGAGCAGTTCTTC	CASSIFSGSLENEQFF
TRBV28	NA	NA	15	TRBJ2-6	TGTGCCAGCAGTAAGACACAAAGTCGGGCCAACGTCCTGACTTTC	CASSKTQSRANVLTF
TRBV29-1	NA	NA	13	TRBJ2-7	TGCAGCGCCGGGGATGGCGAGTCCTACGAGCAGTACTTC	CSAGDGESYEQYF
TRBV13	NA	NA	15	TRBJ2-7	TGTGCCAGCAGCCACCCGCGCGGACAGAGTAACGAGCAGTACTTC	CASSHPRGQSNEQYF
TRBV10-1	NA	NA	14	TRBJ2-2	TGCGCCAGCACCCCGGACTCGAACACCGGGGAGCTGTTTTTT	CASTPDSNTGELFF
TRBV14	NA	TRBD1	14	TRBJ1-4	TGTGCCAGCAGCCAAGACGGACAGGAGGGAAAACTGTTTTTT	CASSQDGQEGKLFF
TRBV5-4	NA	NA	16	TRBJ1-2	TGTGCCAGCAGCTTGGAGGGCAGGGCCCATTTCTATGGCTACACCTTC	CASSLEGRAHFYGYTF
TRBV27	once	TRBD1	16	TRBJ1-6	TGTGCCAGCAGTTACCTACGGACAGGGTATAATTCACCCCTCCACTTT	CASSYLRTGYNSPLHF
TRBV4-2	NA	TRBD2	16	TRBJ2-1	TGTGCCAGCAGCCAAGTCAGCGGGAGCTCCTACAATGAGCAGTTCTTC	CASSQVSGSSYNEQFF
TRBV28	NA	TRBD2	16	TRBJ2-7	TGTGCCAGCAGTTCGGCCGTATCCCCTTGGGAGGGTGAGCAGTACTTC	CASSSAVSPWEGEQYF
TRBV5-1	NA	NA	13	TRBJ2-7	TGCGCCAGCAGCTTGTCAGGGACCTACGAGCAGTACTTC	CASSLSGTYEQYF